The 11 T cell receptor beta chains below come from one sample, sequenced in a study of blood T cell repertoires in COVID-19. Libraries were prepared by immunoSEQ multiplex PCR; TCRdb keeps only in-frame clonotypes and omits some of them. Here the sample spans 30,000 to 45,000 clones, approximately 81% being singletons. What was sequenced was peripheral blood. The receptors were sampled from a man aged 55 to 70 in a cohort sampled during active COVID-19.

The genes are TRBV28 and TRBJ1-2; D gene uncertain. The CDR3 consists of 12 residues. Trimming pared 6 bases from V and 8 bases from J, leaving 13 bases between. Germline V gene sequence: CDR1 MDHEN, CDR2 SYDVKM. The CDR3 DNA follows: TGTGCCAGCAGCCCCGGGGTCTGGGGCTACACCTTC. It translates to CASSPGVWGYTF.

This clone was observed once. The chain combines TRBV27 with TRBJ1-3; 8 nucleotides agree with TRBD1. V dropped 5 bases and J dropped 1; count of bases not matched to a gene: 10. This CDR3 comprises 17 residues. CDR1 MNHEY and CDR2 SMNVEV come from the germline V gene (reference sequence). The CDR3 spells CASSPTRYRGSGNTIYF. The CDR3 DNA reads TGTGCCAGCAGTCCAACTAGGTACAGGGGGTCTGGAAACACCATATATTTT.

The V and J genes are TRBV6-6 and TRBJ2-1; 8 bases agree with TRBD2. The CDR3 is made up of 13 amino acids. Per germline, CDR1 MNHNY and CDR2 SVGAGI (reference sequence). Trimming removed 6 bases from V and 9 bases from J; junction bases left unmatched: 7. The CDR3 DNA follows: TGTGCCAGCAGGGGTAGCGGGGTTGGTGAGCAGTTCTTC. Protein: CASRGSGVGEQFF.

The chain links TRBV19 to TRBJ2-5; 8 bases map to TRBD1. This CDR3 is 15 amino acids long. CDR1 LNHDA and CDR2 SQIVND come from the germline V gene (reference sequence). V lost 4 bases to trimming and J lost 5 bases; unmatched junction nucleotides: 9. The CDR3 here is CASSKGDRGRETQYF. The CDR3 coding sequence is TGTGCCAGTAGTAAAGGCGACAGGGGACGGGAGACCCAGTACTTC.

This CDR3 is CAISPRLASSTDTQYF. The DNA for the CDR3 is TGTGCCATCAGTCCGAGGCTAGCGTCTAGCACAGATACGCAGTATTTT. The V call is TRBV10-3, the J call TRBJ2-3; maybe TRBD2 (6 bases). The CDR3 loop spans 16 amino acids. Germline-derived CDR1 and CDR2 are ENHRY and SYGVKD. Trimming removed 5 bases at V and 0 bases at J, with 15 bases between.

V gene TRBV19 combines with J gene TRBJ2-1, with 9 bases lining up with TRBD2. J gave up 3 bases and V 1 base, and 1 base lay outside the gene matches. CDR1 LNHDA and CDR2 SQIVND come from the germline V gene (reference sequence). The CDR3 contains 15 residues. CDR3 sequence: CASSIGSGGYNEQFF. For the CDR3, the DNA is TGTGCCAGTAGTATAGGTAGCGGGGGCTACAATGAGCAGTTCTTC.

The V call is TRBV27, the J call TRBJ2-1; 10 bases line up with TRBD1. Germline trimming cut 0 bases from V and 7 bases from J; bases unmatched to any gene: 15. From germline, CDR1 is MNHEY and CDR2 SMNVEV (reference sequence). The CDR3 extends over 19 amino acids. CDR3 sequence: CASSLSISFRDRGGNEQFF. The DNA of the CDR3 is TGTGCCAGCAGTTTATCCATTTCTTTTAGGGACAGGGGAGGTAATGAGCAGTTCTTC.

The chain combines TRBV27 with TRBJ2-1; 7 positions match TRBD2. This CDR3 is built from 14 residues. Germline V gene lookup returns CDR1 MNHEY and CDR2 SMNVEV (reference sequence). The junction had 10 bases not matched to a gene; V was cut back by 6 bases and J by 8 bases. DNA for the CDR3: TGTGCCAGCAGCTACCTGCCTAGCGGACATGAGCAGTTCTTC. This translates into CASSYLPSGHEQFF.

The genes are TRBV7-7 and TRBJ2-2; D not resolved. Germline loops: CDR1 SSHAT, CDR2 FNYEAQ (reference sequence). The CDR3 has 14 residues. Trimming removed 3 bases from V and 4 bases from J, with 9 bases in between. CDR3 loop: CASSFDSSTGELFF. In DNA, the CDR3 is TGTGCCAGCAGCTTTGACTCGAGCACCGGGGAGCTGTTTTTT.

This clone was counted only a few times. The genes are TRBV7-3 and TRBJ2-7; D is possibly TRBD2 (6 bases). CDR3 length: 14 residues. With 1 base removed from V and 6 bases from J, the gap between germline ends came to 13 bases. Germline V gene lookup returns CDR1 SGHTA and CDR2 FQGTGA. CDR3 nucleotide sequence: TGTGCCAGCAGCTTAAGCGGGATTATTGGCGAGCAGTACTTC. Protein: CASSLSGIIGEQYF.

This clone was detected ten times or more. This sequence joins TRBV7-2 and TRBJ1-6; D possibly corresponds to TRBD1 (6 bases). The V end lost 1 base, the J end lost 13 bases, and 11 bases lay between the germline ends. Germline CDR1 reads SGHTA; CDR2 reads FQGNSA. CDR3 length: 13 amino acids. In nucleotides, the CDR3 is TGTGCCAGCAGCTTAGGAGCAGGGGCCCCCCTCCACTTT. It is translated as CASSLGAGAPLHF.